This note documents a single T cell receptor (beta chain) sequence. Its antigen remains unknown. The data were obtained in a study of OX40 agonist ivuxolimab in advanced cancers. Study-wide background: Patients undergoing dose escalation presented with hepatocellular carcinoma, melanoma, renal cell or head and neck cancer. Findings and caveats of the study: Fewer expanded clones were found on average in CD4+ than in CD8+ T cells. Clonal expansion was seen in CD4+ and CD8+ blood T cells by week 6 at 0.1 to 3.0 mg/kg.

This table comes from immunoSEQ multiplex PCR, and its TCRdb copy is limited to in-frame clones, with some not included. The table includes around 65,000 clones, more than 90% detected once. Sequencing used CD4+ or CD8+ T cells sorted from blood, obtained in a trial of the OX40 agonist ivuxolimab. The source of this sequence is an adult with an advanced solid tumor such as melanoma, head and neck, liver or kidney cancer.

CDR3 nucleotides: TGTGCCAGCAGCGCCCACGGCGGGAACACTGAAGCTTTCTTT. It specifies CASSAHGGNTEAFF. The rearrangement joins TRBV7-9 to TRBJ1-1; D is ambiguous. CDR3 length: 14 amino acids. CDR1 is SEHNR and CDR2 is FQNEAQ in the germline V gene (reference sequence). Trimming cost V 5 bases and J 1 base, with 11 bases left between them.